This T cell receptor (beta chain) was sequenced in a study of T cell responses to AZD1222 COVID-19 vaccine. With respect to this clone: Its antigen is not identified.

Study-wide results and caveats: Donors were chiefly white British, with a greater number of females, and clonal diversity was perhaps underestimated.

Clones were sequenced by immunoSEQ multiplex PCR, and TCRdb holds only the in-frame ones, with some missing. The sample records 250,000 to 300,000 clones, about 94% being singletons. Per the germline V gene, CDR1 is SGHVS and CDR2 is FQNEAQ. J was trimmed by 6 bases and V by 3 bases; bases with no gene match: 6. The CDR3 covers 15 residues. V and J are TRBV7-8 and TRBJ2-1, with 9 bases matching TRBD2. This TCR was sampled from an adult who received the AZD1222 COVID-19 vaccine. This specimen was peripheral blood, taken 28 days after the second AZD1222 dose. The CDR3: CASSFRAGGPNEQFF. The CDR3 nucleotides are TGTGCCAGCAGCTTTAGGGCGGGAGGGCCCAATGAGCAGTTCTTC.